This TCR beta chain is drawn from a study of control samples from healthy donors and cancer patients. Germline CDR1 reads SGHVS; CDR2 reads FQNEAQ. V was clipped by 1 base and J by 7 bases, with 8 bases between them. The CDR3 totals 13 residues. Profiling relied on immunoSEQ multiplex PCR, and the TCRdb table lists in-frame clones only, not all of them. The sample lists about 140,000 clones, roughly 92% seen once, with about 11% in the top ten. Sequenced material: blood. The chain uses TRBV7-8 and TRBJ1-5; no firm D call. The clonotype comes from a man aged 30-40 years in good health. The CDR3 bases are TGTGCCAGCAGCTTAGGGCAGAAACAGCCCCAGCATTTT. It translates to CASSLGQKQPQHF.